The subject of this entry is one T cell receptor beta chain. The antigen is undetermined. This CDR3 is built from 13 residues. Germline V gives CDR1 MNHEY, CDR2 SVGAGI. The V gene end was trimmed by 4 bases and the J gene end by 10 bases; junction bases not matched to a gene: 9. The data belong to a study of PD-1 blockade in classical Hodgkin lymphoma. Study overall: Intravenous infusions of nivolumab 3 mg/kg reached patients every 2 weeks.

Measured with immunoSEQ multiplex PCR; TCRdb has only the in-frame clones, and not every one. In the table there are about 93,000 clones, more than 80% of which are singletons. Study-wide results and limits: Newly diagnosed patients reportedly trailed healthy donors in baseline TCR diversity. Significantly greater TCR diversity emerged by C4D1 in CD4+ cells but not CD8+ cells.

Each and every patient relapsed after autologous stem cell transplantation, and patients got differing brentuximab vedotin exposure. Source: peripheral blood mononuclear cells (PBMCs), taken before the second cycle of nivolumab. This chain uses TRBV6-5 with TRBJ1-1, with TRBD1 matching over 7 bases. The receptor was derived from a human donor with classical Hodgkin lymphoma. Here the CDR3 reads CASSSTGPDRAFF. In DNA form, the CDR3 reads TGTGCCAGCAGTTCGACAGGGCCAGATAGAGCTTTCTTT.